Each of the 19 T cell receptor beta chains below was sequenced from the same sample in a study of CD8 T cells in ankylosing spondylitis (dated by TCRdb to 2016 to 2017). The library relied on 5' RACE. The data were produced on an Illumina HiSeq 2500. Using fastp at Q25 and MiXCR, TCRdb reprocessed the public reads and kept productive beta chains. Every CDR3 protein is listed once, alongside the most common genes and DNA of its rows. For this sample there are about 750,000 distinct CDR3 sequences; roughly 19% appear just once. About 19% of the sample lies in the top ten. Their antigen targets remain unknown. Paper-wide results and their limitations: A TCR beta motif of about 8 highly homologous amino acid variants appeared characteristic of blood from ankylosing spondylitis patients.

Input material: blood, either unsorted or a sorted T cell fraction (not recorded which). Source of these receptors: a male donor with ankylosing spondylitis.

The J gene is TRBJ2-7, the V gene TRBV4-1, with 8 positions matching TRBD1. Germline V lookup: CDR1 MGHRA, CDR2 YSYEKL. The V and J ends lost 1 base and 3 bases, in that order; junction bases with no gene match: 8. CDR3 length: 16 amino acids. This chain's CDR3 is CASSQVGRTGYYEQYF. The CDR3, as DNA: TGCGCCAGCAGCCAAGTGGGGAGGACAGGGTACTACGAGCAGTACTTC.

This clonotype has ten or more counts. The J gene is TRBJ2-7, the V gene TRBV20-1; 11 positions match TRBD2. Germline CDR1 and CDR2: DFQATT and SNEGSKA (reference sequence). The CDR3 consists of 13 residues. The CDR3 is CSAPGTSGYEQYF. CDR3 in DNA: TGCTCAGCCCCCGGGACTAGCGGTTACGAGCAGTACTTC.

This clonotype was detected only a few times. This rearrangement joins TRBV5-1 to TRBJ1-4, with D possibly being TRBD1 (6 bases). The ends were cut back, 4 bases at V and 8 bases at J, with 12 bases in the middle. Germline CDR1 reads SGHRS; CDR2 reads YFSETQ. This CDR3 has 13 amino acids. The CDR3 here is CASSQSTGEKLFF. The CDR3 nucleotides read TGCGCCAGCAGCCAAAGTACAGGGGAAAAACTGTTTTTT.

This clonotype was counted many times. The chain employs TRBV4-2 and TRBJ2-5, with D possibly TRBD1 on 6 matching bases. In germline, CDR1 is LGHNA, CDR2 YNFKEQ. This CDR3 region has 13 residues. Trimming removed 2 bases from V and 4 bases from J, with 8 bases in between. For the CDR3, the DNA is TGTGCCAGCAGCCAATTAGGGGGAGAGACCCAGTACTTC. Amino acids: CASSQLGGETQYF.

This clonotype came up many times. This sequence joins TRBV12-3 or TRBV12-4 and TRBJ2-3, with TRBD2 as a possible D gene (6 bases). The CDR3 contains 14 residues. Trimming left V 6 bases short and J 4 bases short, with 14 bases between. CDR3 nucleotide sequence: TGTGCCAGCAGCTTGACTAGTCTGGCAGATACGCAGTATTTT. It codes for CASSLTSLADTQYF.

CDR3 DNA: TGTGCCAGCAGCTTGGCAGGGGGTGGTGGCACTGAAGCTTTCTTT. Translating it yields CASSLAGGGGTEAFF. The rearrangement joins TRBV7-9 to TRBJ1-1; 7 positions match TRBD1. Germline V gives CDR1 SEHNR, CDR2 FQNEAQ (reference sequence). V was clipped by 3 bases and J by 4 bases; unmatched bases: 8. CDR3 length: 15 residues.

This clonotype was seen ten or more times. V gene TRBV4-3 combines with J gene TRBJ1-4, with D unclear. V was pared by 1 base and J by 12 bases, with 15 bases between. CDR1 and CDR2 from the germline V gene are LGHNA and YSLEER. This CDR3 spans 14 amino acids. The CDR3 DNA reads as TGCGCCAGCAGCCAAGGGGGTCAGGACGCGGAACTGTTTTTT. Its translation is CASSQGGQDAELFF.

V is TRBV20-1 and J is TRBJ1-2; 7 nucleotides match TRBD1. Germline loops: CDR1 DFQATT, CDR2 SNEGSKA (reference sequence). The J segment lost 7 bases and the V segment lost 7 bases, leaving 6 bases of the junction unmatched. The CDR3 is 11 residues long. This chain's CDR3 is CSGAQGSGYTF. The DNA for the CDR3 is TGCAGTGGCGCACAGGGGTCTGGCTACACCTTC.

This clonotype was detected a few times. The gene calls are TRBV10-3 and TRBJ2-7; the D call may be TRBD1 or TRBD2 (5 bases each). CDR3 length: 14 amino acids. Germline values: CDR1 ENHRY, CDR2 SYGVKD. The ends were cut back, 2 bases at V and 2 bases at J, with 10 bases in the middle. The CDR3 region is CAISEGTAAYEQYF. DNA of the CDR3: TGTGCCATCAGTGAGGGGACGGCCGCCTACGAGCAGTACTTC.

The V call is TRBV9, the J call TRBJ2-1; 9 nucleotides agree with TRBD2. Per germline, CDR1 SGDLS and CDR2 YYNGEE. V dropped 0 bases and J dropped 8; count of bases not matched to a gene: 6. The CDR3 has 15 residues. The CDR3 loop is CASSVEGLALDEQFF. The DNA for the CDR3 is TGTGCCAGCAGCGTAGAGGGACTAGCTTTAGATGAGCAGTTCTTC.

V gene TRBV20-1 combines with J gene TRBJ2-1, with D possibly TRBD2 on 5 matching bases. The CDR3 has 15 residues. Trimming took 3 bases from V and 0 from J, leaving 12 bases between them. Germline loops: CDR1 DFQATT, CDR2 SNEGSKA (reference sequence). The CDR3 is CSARPPRGSYNEQFF. Written as DNA, the CDR3 is TGCAGTGCTAGGCCGCCCCGGGGCTCCTACAATGAGCAGTTCTTC.

The chain recombines TRBV23-1 with TRBJ2-1; 9 nucleotides line up with TRBD1. TRBV23-1 is filed as an ORF, its function uncertain. The J segment lost 5 bases and the V segment lost 3 bases, leaving 11 bases of the junction unmatched. This CDR3 has 17 amino acids. CDR3 nucleotide sequence: TGCGCCAGCAGTCACCCCGGGACAGGGACTTTGGACAATGAGCAGTTCTTC. Protein product: CASSHPGTGTLDNEQFF.

This clonotype showed up many times. The chain recombines TRBV12-3 or TRBV12-4 with TRBJ2-2, with TRBD2 identical over 7 bases. Losses at the gene ends were 2 bases for V and 7 bases for J; bases not matched to a gene: 10. The length of the CDR3 is 16 residues. DNA of the CDR3: TGTGCCAGCAGTTTAAACGTAGGAGGGAGGGTCGGGGAGCTGTTTTTT. This sequence encodes CASSLNVGGRVGELFF.

V and J are TRBV20-1 and TRBJ2-3; a weak D match, TRBD1 (5 bases). Germline V gives CDR1 DFQATT, CDR2 SNEGSKA (reference sequence). V shed 7 bases and J shed 4 bases, with 12 bases lying between them. The CDR3 contains 12 residues. The CDR3 bases are TGCAGTGGTAGGTGGGGCCCAGATACGCAGTATTTT. Amino acid sequence: CSGRWGPDTQYF.

In its sample, this clonotype was seen a few times. J is TRBJ2-1 and V is TRBV20-1, with 14 bases identical to TRBD2. This CDR3 is 14 amino acids long. Germline V lookup: CDR1 DFQATT, CDR2 SNEGSKA (reference sequence). The DNA for the CDR3 is TGCAGGGGGGGGACTAGCGGGAGCTACAATGAGCAGTTCTTC. Protein product: CRGGTSGSYNEQFF.

The CDR3 loop reads CASSPSGGNNSPLHF. CDR3 coding DNA: TGTGCCAGCAGCCCCTCAGGGGGAAACAATTCACCCCTCCACTTT. The chain couples TRBV9 to TRBJ1-6, with TRBD1 matching 7 bases. CDR1 is SGDLS, CDR2 YYNGEE, per germline. Unmatched junction bases numbered 8, after V lost 4 bases and J lost 7 bases. This CDR3 is 15 amino acids long.

This clonotype occurred a few times. The CDR3 spells CASSPLGVPYNEQFF. The DNA for the CDR3 is TGTGCCAGCAGCCCACTCGGTGTCCCCTACAATGAGCAGTTCTTC. The V and J genes are TRBV6-1 and TRBJ2-1; D call uncertain. Germline CDR1 is MNHNS and CDR2 is SASEGT. The CDR3 covers 15 residues. Trimming left V 6 bases short and J 2 bases short, with 14 bases between.

This chain connects TRBV12-3 or TRBV12-4 to TRBJ2-1, with TRBD1 as a possible D gene (6 bases). Trimming stripped 1 base from V and 5 bases from J, with 15 bases between. The CDR3 totals 16 residues. For the CDR3, the DNA is TGTGCCAGCAGTTTAGGGGCAGGGGCGTTTGACAATGAGCAGTTCTTC. Its translation is CASSLGAGAFDNEQFF.

This clonotype was seen more than once but under ten times. CDR3 DNA sequence: TGTGCCAGCAGCCCGACTAGCGGGAGGGCCTTGGGGAGCTCCTACAATGAGCAGTTCTTC. Residues: CASSPTSGRALGSSYNEQFF. The V call is TRBV28, the J call TRBJ2-1; 14 bases line up with TRBD2. This CDR3 region has 20 residues. V was pared by 6 bases and J by 0 bases, with 13 bases of the junction left unmatched. Germline lookup yields CDR1 MDHEN and CDR2 SYDVKM. Together with reference TRBV28 and TRBJ2-1, the CDR3 gives the full variable domain: DVKVTQSSRYLVKRTGEKVFLECVQDMDHENMFWYRQDPGLGLRLIYFSYDVKMKEKGDIPEGYSVSREKKERFSLILESASTNQTSMYLCASSPTSGRALGSSYNEQFFGPGTRLTVL.